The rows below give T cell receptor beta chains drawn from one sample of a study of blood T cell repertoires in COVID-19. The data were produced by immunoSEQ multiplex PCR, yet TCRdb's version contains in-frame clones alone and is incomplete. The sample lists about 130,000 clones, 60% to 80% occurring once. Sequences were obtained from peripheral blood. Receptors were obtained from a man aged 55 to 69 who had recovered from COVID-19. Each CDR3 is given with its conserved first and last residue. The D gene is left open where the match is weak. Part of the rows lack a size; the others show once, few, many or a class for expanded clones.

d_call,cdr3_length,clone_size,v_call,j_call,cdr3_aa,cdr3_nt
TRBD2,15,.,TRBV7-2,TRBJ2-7,CASSTTSTAPGEQYF,TGTGCCAGCAGCACGACTAGCACGGCCCCTGGCGAGCAGTACTTC
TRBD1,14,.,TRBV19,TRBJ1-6,CASSGTADNSPLHF,TGTGCCAGTAGTGGGACAGCAGATAATTCACCCCTCCACTTT
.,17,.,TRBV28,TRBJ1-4,CASSLAGLTATNEKLFF,TGTGCCAGCAGTTTAGCTGGTTTGACTGCAACTAATGAAAAACTGTTTTTT
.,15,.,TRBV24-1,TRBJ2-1,CATGLGAGKYNEQFF,TGTGCCACCGGCCTGGGGGCAGGGAAATACAATGAGCAGTTCTTC
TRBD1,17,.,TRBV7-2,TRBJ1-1,CASSSTGQQFIWGEAFF,TGTGCCAGCAGCTCCACGGGACAGCAATTTATTTGGGGTGAAGCTTTCTTT
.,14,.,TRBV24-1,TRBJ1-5,CATSAAGGGQPQHF,TGTGCCACCAGTGCCGCGGGGGGAGGACAGCCCCAGCATTTT
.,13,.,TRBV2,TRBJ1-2,CASQTARGYGYTF,TGTGCCTCCCAGACAGCGCGGGGCTATGGCTACACCTTC
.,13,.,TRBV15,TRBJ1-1,CATSRRGGTEAFF,TGTGCCACCAGCAGACGCGGCGGCACTGAAGCTTTCTTT
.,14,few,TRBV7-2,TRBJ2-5,CASSLGTAVETQYF,TGTGCCAGCAGCTTAGGGACAGCGGTGGAGACCCAGTACTTC
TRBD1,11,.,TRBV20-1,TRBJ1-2,CSAHRGNGYTF,TGCAGTGCTCACAGGGGGAACGGCTACACCTTC
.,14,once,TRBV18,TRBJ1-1,CASSPLDTNTEAFF,TGTGCCAGCTCACCACTAGACACGAACACTGAAGCTTTCTTT
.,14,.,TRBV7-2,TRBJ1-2,CASSLVAAADGYTF,TGTGCCAGCAGCTTAGTGGCAGCGGCGGATGGCTACACCTTC
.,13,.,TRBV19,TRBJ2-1,CASSIGPVNEQFF,TGTGCCAGTAGTATAGGGCCCGTAAATGAGCAGTTCTTC
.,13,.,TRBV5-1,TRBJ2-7,CASSLEQGYEQYF,TGCGCCAGCAGCTTAGAACAGGGCTACGAGCAGTACTTC
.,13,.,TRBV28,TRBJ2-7,CASTLTAPYEQYF,TGTGCCAGCACTCTGACAGCCCCCTACGAGCAGTACTTC
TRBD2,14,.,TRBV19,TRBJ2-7,CASSIQRDSYEQYF,TGTGCCAGTAGTATCCAGCGGGACTCCTACGAGCAGTACTTC
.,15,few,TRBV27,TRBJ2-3,CASSLSRRLKDTQYF,TGTGCCAGCAGTTTATCTAGGCGACTGAAGGATACGCAGTATTTT
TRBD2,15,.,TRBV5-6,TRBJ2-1,CASSDGTSGINEQFF,TGTGCCAGCAGCGACGGGACTAGCGGGATCAATGAGCAGTTCTTC
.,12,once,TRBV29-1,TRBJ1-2,CSVGQSNYGYTF,TGCAGCGTTGGACAGAGTAACTATGGCTACACCTTC
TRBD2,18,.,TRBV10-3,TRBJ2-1,CAISESSAGLAGGNEQFF,TGTGCCATCAGTGAGTCGTCCGCTGGACTAGCGGGGGGGAATGAGCAGTTCTTC
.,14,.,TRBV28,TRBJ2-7,CASSLLAVTYEQYF,TGTGCCAGCAGTTTATTGGCAGTAACCTACGAGCAGTACTTC
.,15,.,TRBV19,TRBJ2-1,CASSIEKGLGNEQFF,TGTGCCAGTAGTATAGAAAAAGGACTCGGGAATGAGCAGTTCTTC
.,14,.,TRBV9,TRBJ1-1,CASSVNSQNTEAFF,TGTGCCAGCAGCGTAAACAGTCAAAACACTGAAGCTTTCTTT
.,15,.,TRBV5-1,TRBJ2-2,CASSSSSANTGELFF,TGCGCCAGCAGCTCATCTAGCGCGAACACCGGGGAGCTGTTTTTT
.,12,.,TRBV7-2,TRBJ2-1,CASSFGLNEQFF,TGTGCCAGCAGCTTCGGACTAAATGAGCAGTTCTTC
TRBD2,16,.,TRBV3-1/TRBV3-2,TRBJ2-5,CASSQAGGNLQETQYF,TGTGCCAGCAGCCAAGCGGGAGGGAACCTCCAAGAGACCCAGTACTTC
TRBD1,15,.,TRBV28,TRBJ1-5,CASRAGTGGDQPQHF,TGTGCCAGCAGGGCCGGGACAGGGGGCGATCAGCCCCAGCATTTT
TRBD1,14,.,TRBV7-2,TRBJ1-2,CASSPGAGGYGYTF,TGTGCCAGCAGCCCGGGGGCAGGGGGCTATGGCTACACCTTC
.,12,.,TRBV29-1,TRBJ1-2,CSVERGGYGYTF,TGCAGCGTTGAAAGGGGCGGCTATGGCTACACCTTC
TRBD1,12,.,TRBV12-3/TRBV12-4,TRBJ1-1,CASSSPTGWAFF,TGTGCCAGCAGTTCTCCGACAGGGTGGGCTTTCTTT
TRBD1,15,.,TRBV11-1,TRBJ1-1,CASSFFRGRTPEAFF,TGTGCCAGCAGCTTTTTCAGGGGGCGGACTCCTGAAGCTTTCTTT
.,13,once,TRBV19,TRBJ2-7,CASSKDSLYEQYF,TGTGCCAGTAGTAAGGACAGCCTCTACGAGCAGTACTTC
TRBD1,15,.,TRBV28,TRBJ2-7,CASSLWGQGTYEQYF,TGTGCCAGCAGTTTATGGGGACAGGGTACCTACGAGCAGTACTTC
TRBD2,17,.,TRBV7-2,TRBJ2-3,CASSPSRGGVGADTQYF,TGTGCCAGCAGCCCGTCGCGCGGGGGGGTGGGCGCTGATACGCAGTATTTT
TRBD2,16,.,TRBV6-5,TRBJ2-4,CASSYPAGERLNIQYF,TGTGCCAGCAGTTACCCGGCGGGAGAGAGGTTGAACATTCAGTACTTC
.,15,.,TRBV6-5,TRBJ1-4,CASSYTRDFREKLFF,TGTGCCAGCAGTTATACCAGGGATTTCCGCGAAAAACTGTTTTTT
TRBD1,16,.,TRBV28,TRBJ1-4,CASSSPRTGANEKLFF,TGTGCCAGCAGTTCTCCCAGGACAGGGGCAAATGAAAAACTGTTTTTT
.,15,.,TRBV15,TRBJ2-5,CATSRDVGDQETQYF,TGTGCCACCAGCAGAGATGTCGGGGACCAAGAGACCCAGTACTTC
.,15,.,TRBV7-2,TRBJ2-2,CASSFSGTNTGELFF,TGTGCCAGCAGCTTTAGCGGAACGAACACCGGGGAGCTGTTTTTT
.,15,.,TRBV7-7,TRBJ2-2,CASSQDTSNTGELFF,TGTGCTAGCAGCCAAGATACTTCGAACACCGGGGAGCTGTTTTTT
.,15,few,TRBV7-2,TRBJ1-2,CASSLTRTEVYGYTF,TGTGCCAGCAGCTTAACTCGGACTGAAGTATATGGCTACACCTTC
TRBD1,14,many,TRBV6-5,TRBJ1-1,CAIRQGAIGTEAFF,TGTGCCATCCGACAGGGGGCCATAGGGACTGAAGCTTTCTTT
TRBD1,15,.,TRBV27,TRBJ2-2,CASSRTGRNTGELFF,TGTGCCAGCAGTCGGACAGGGAGGAACACCGGGGAGCTGTTTTTT
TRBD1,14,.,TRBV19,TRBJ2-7,CASSRQGASGEQYF,TGTGCCAGTAGCCGACAGGGGGCGTCTGGCGAGCAGTACTTC
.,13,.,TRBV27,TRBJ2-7,CASSTGIVDEQYF,TGTGCCAGCAGCACAGGGATAGTAGACGAGCAGTACTTC
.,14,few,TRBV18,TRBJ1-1,CASSPQVMNTEAFF,TGTGCCAGCTCACCCCAGGTGATGAACACTGAAGCTTTCTTT